This T cell receptor (beta chain) was documented in a study of blood T cell repertoires in COVID-19. Using immunoSEQ multiplex PCR, the repertoire was profiled, and TCRdb retains in-frame clones only, with some absent. Counted here are roughly 92,000 clones, 90% occurring once; the ten biggest clones make up 5% to 6.5%. Trimming removed 3 bases at V and 5 bases at J, with 10 bases between. Germline CDR1 SNHLY, CDR2 FYNNEI. CDR3 length equals 14 residues. Sequencing was performed on peripheral blood. The chain is built from TRBV2 and TRBJ1-4; tentatively, D is TRBD1 (6 bases). This receptor was taken from a middle-aged man with acute or convalescent COVID-19. CDR3 sequence: CASSDGQSNEKLFF. The CDR3 DNA is TGTGCCAGCAGTGATGGACAGTCCAATGAAAAACTGTTTTTT.